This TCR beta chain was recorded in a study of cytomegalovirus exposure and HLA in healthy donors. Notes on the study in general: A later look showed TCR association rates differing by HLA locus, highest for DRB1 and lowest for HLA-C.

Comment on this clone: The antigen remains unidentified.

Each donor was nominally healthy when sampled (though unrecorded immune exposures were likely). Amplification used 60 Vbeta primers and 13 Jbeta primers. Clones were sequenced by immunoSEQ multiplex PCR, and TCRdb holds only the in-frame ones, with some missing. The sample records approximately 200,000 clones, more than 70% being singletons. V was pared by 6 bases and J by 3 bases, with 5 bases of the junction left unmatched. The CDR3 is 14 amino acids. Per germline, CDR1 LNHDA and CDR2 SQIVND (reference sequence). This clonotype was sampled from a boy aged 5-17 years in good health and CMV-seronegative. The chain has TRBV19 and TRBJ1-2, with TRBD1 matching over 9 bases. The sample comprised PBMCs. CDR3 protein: CASRPTGGDYGYTF. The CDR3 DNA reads TGTGCCAGTAGGCCCACAGGGGGCGACTATGGCTACACCTTC.